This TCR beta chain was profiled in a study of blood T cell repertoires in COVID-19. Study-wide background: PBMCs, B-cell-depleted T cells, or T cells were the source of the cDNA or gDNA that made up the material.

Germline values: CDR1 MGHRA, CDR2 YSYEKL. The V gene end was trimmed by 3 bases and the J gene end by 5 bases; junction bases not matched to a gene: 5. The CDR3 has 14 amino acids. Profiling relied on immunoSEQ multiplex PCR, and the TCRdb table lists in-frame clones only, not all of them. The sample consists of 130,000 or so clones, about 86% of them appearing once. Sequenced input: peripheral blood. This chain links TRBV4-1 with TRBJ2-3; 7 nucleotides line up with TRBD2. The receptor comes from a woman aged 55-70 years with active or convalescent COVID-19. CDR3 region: CASSHDSGLDTQYF. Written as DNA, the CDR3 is TGCGCCAGCAGCCACGATAGCGGGTTAGATACGCAGTATTTT.